Each of the 11 T cell receptor beta chains below was sequenced from the same sample in a study of neoadjuvant anti-PD-1 for oral cavity cancer. Generated by immunoSEQ multiplex PCR, the TCRdb table keeps only in-frame clones and is missing some. The table lists 75,000 or so clones, about four fifths of them singletons. Sequencing was performed on PBMCs, taken before nivolumab (anti-PD-1) treatment. All receptors derive from a person between 40 and 85 years old with oral cavity squamous cell carcinoma.

The rearrangement joins TRBV7-2 to TRBJ1-4; 8 bases are shared with TRBD1. The CDR3 is 15 residues long. CDR1 SGHTA and CDR2 FQGNSA come from the germline V gene. Trimming cost V 4 bases and J 7 bases; bases outside gene matches: 8. The DNA of the CDR3 is TGTGCCAGCAGCTCCAGTCAGGGGGCGCGTGAAAAACTGTTTTTT. Its translation is CASSSSQGAREKLFF.

The chain links TRBV30 to TRBJ2-2; D tentatively reads TRBD1 or TRBD2 (5 bases each). Germline CDR1 reads GTSNPN; CDR2 reads SVGIG (reference sequence). V shed 0 bases and J shed 4 bases, with 12 bases lying between them. The CDR3 is 15 residues long. CDR3 DNA sequence: TGTGCCTGGAGTGTACTAGGTGGGACCACCGGGGAGCTGTTTTTT. Its translation is CAWSVLGGTTGELFF.

This chain links TRBV19 with TRBJ2-7; D is uncertain. The CDR3 has 13 residues. CDR1 LNHDA and CDR2 SQIVND come from the germline V gene (reference sequence). V was cut by 3 bases and J by 2 bases, with 8 bases left in between. The CDR3 protein is CASSIGTTYEQYF. DNA of the CDR3: TGTGCCAGTAGTATCGGCACCACCTACGAGCAGTACTTC.

The chain has TRBV28 and TRBJ2-7; 11 nucleotides align to TRBD2. This CDR3 is built from 19 residues. Germline CDR1 and CDR2: MDHEN and SYDVKM. After removal of 5 bases from V and 1 base from J, the junction contained 16 bases not matched to a gene. The CDR3 nucleotides are TGTGCCAGCAGTCACCTACTACAGGGGACTAGCGGTACTTCCTACGAGCAGTACTTC. This encodes CASSHLLQGTSGTSYEQYF.

V gene TRBV7-9 combines with J gene TRBJ2-1, with TRBD2 matching 10 bases. This CDR3 is built from 15 residues. The germline V gene has CDR1 SEHNR and CDR2 FQNEAQ (reference sequence). Germline trimming cut 4 bases from V and 11 bases from J; bases unmatched to any gene: 11. This CDR3 is CASSSEGTSVWKQFF. The CDR3 bases are TGTGCCAGCAGCTCCGAAGGGACTAGCGTGTGGAAGCAGTTCTTC.

The chain employs TRBV7-8 and TRBJ2-7; D could derive from TRBD1 or TRBD2 (5 bases each). V dropped 4 bases and J dropped 4 bases, with 11 bases sitting between them. Per germline, CDR1 SGHVS and CDR2 FQNEAQ. This CDR3 has 13 residues. CDR3 region: CASSSGPQYEQYF. CDR3 DNA sequence: TGTGCCAGCAGCTCGGGACCTCAATACGAGCAGTACTTC. Supplemented by reference TRBV7-8 and TRBJ2-7, the full variable domain reads GAGVSQSPRYKVAKRGQDVALRCDPISGHVSLFWYQQALGQGPEFLTYFQNEAQLDKSGLPSDRFFAERPEGSVSTLKIQRTQQEDSAVYLCASSSGPQYEQYFGPGTRLTVT.

This rearrangement joins TRBV30 to TRBJ2-1, with 13 bases lining up with TRBD2. This CDR3 spans 16 amino acids. Germline loops: CDR1 GTSNPN, CDR2 SVGIG (reference sequence). J was trimmed by 8 bases and V by 5 bases; bases with no gene match: 12. Written as DNA, the CDR3 is TGTGCCTGGGGACTAGCGGGAGCCACCTGGAGGCATGAGCAGTTCTTC. Its translation: CAWGLAGATWRHEQFF.

This rearrangement joins TRBV27 to TRBJ1-1; possible D gene TRBD1, 5 bases. Germline V gives CDR1 MNHEY, CDR2 SMNVEV (reference sequence). V was cut by 5 bases and J by 1 base, with 11 bases left in between. The CDR3 runs 14 residues. Written as DNA, the CDR3 is TGTGCCAGCAGTCCCAGGGATGCGAACACTGAAGCTTTCTTT. Its translation: CASSPRDANTEAFF.

The chain joins TRBV6-1 to TRBJ2-7; D is ambiguous. V was clipped by 3 bases and J by 8 bases, with 8 bases between them. Germline CDR1 and CDR2: MNHNS and SASEGT. The CDR3 contains 11 residues. CDR3 in amino acids: CASSDGNQQYF. The CDR3 DNA is TGTGCCAGCAGTGACGGAAACCAGCAGTACTTC.

The chain carries TRBV30 and TRBJ2-3, with TRBD1 matching 9 bases. The CDR3 is made up of 15 amino acids. The J segment lost 4 bases and the V segment lost 5 bases, leaving 10 bases of the junction unmatched. Germline V gene lookup returns CDR1 GTSNPN and CDR2 SVGIG (reference sequence). The chain's CDR3 is CAWQPGQGLADTQYF. The CDR3 DNA sequence: TGTGCCTGGCAGCCGGGACAGGGTTTGGCAGATACGCAGTATTTT.

V is TRBV29-1 and J is TRBJ2-3; D may be TRBD1 (6 bases). The length of the CDR3 is 14 residues. The V gene lost 4 bases and the J gene lost 2 bases, with 13 bases spanning the gap. Germline V gene lookup returns CDR1 SQVTM and CDR2 ANQGSEA. The CDR3 loop is CSVVQGLLTDTQYF. The CDR3 nucleotides read TGCAGCGTTGTTCAGGGGCTACTCACAGATACGCAGTATTTT.